This entry lists 4 T cell receptor beta chains sequenced from one sample in a study of T-cell memory formation after mild COVID-19. TCRdb re-derived calls from the 5' RACE reads in MiXCR, one entry per CDR3 protein. Counted here are tens of thousands of distinct CDR3 sequences, 14% occurring once; the ten biggest clones make up around 31%. The sequencing input was PBMCs or a T cell subset sorted from them (not recorded which). Receptors were obtained from an adult woman who had mild COVID-19 (a few samples of this study predate the infection). Cell type and time point are not known.

This clonotype was detected a few times. J is TRBJ2-7 and V is TRBV6-2 or TRBV6-3; 9 bases are a match to TRBD2. This CDR3 comprises 16 residues. Germline loops: CDR1 MNHEY, CDR2 SVGEGT. V trimming: 0 bases; J trimming: 4 bases; junction bases outside the gene matches: 7. The CDR3 DNA reads TGTGCCAGCAGTTACTCCAAAGCGGGAGGTATATACGAGCAGTACTTC. Protein product: CASSYSKAGGIYEQYF.

This clonotype has a handful of counts. V usage is TRBV12-3 or TRBV12-4 and J usage is TRBJ1-2; D remains ambiguous. The V end was cut by 7 bases, the J end by 5 bases, with 17 bases between. The CDR3 is 14 residues long. Written as DNA, the CDR3 is TGTGCCAGCACCCCAGGACCGGGAACTTATGGCTACACCTTC. As protein: CASTPGPGTYGYTF.

The rearrangement links TRBV2 to TRBJ2-3; 10 bases map to TRBD2. V lost 4 bases and J lost 1; bases outside the gene matches: 5. Germline values: CDR1 SNHLY, CDR2 FYNNEI. This CDR3 comprises 16 residues. CDR3 protein: CASSVSLAGGTDTQYF. CDR3 coding DNA: TGTGCCAGCAGTGTCTCCCTAGCGGGAGGCACAGATACGCAGTATTTT. Supplemented by reference TRBV2 and TRBJ2-3, the full variable domain reads EPEVTQTPSHQVTQMGQEVILRCVPISNHLYFYWYRQILGQKVEFLVSFYNNEISEKSEIFDDQFSVERPDGSNFTLKIRSTKLEDSAMYFCASSVSLAGGTDTQYFGPGTRLTVL.

This clonotype has a handful of counts. The rearrangement links TRBV20-1 to TRBJ2-2; 11 bases line up with TRBD1. Germline V gene lookup returns CDR1 DFQATT and CDR2 SNEGSKA (reference sequence). The CDR3 consists of 17 residues. J gave up 4 bases and V 6 bases, and 13 bases lay outside the gene matches. The CDR3 DNA sequence: TGCAGTGCAAACACAGCCCGGGACAGGGGGGTCACCGGGGAGCTGTTTTTT. Its protein is CSANTARDRGVTGELFF.